This T cell receptor beta chain was observed in a study of blood T cell repertoires in COVID-19. Overall study: Samples taken during acute and convalescent COVID-19 were collected in the United States, Italy and Spain. Sources were T cells, B-cell-depleted T cells, or PBMCs; the material itself was cDNA or gDNA.

The CDR3 is 18 residues long. Methods used by the authors: Reference gene primer amplification gave estimated nucleated cell counts. TCRdb's table, derived via immunoSEQ multiplex PCR, lists solely in-frame clones and lacks some. V and J calls and clone size are copied from that table; D and trimming were computed from the DNA. In the table there are over 85,000 clones, 88% of which are singletons. This rearrangement joins TRBV21-1 to TRBJ1-1; TRBD1 is taken as the D call from the table, unchecked against the DNA. TRBV21-1 is flagged as a pseudogene. The sequence was collected from a woman aged 45-65 years with acute or convalescent COVID-19. Sequences were obtained from peripheral blood. In nucleotides, the CDR3 is TGTAACCCTTCAACAACCCGACTGCGCGACAGGGGGCCGACTGAAGCTTTCTTT. It translates to CNPSTTRLRDRGPTEAFF.